This T cell receptor beta chain comes out of a study of cytomegalovirus exposure and HLA in healthy donors. Study-wide findings and caveats: Reportedly, a later analysis found an Asian-associated ancestry cluster had fewer N-insertions than the approximately 670-donor mean. In an earlier analysis, in some 500 donors, most V segments appeared productive either ~87% or ~30% of the time.

A note on this clone: Its antigen is undetermined.

The CDR3 sequence is 13 residues long. Germline CDR1 and CDR2: MNHEY and SVGAGI. J was trimmed by 8 bases and V by 5 bases; bases with no gene match: 5. PCR primers comprised 60 Vbeta and 13 Jbeta primers. Only in-frame clones appear in the TCRdb table, and some are missing; sequencing was by immunoSEQ multiplex PCR. This table has more than 250,000 clones, roughly 89% appearing once. This clonotype was obtained from a woman in her late teens or twenties in good health and CMV-seronegative. This sequence joins TRBV6-5 and TRBJ1-4, with 7 positions matching TRBD1. Specimen: PBMCs. This CDR3 reads CASSTTGSEKLFF. The DNA of the CDR3 is TGTGCCAGCAGTACGACAGGGAGCGAAAAACTGTTTTTT.